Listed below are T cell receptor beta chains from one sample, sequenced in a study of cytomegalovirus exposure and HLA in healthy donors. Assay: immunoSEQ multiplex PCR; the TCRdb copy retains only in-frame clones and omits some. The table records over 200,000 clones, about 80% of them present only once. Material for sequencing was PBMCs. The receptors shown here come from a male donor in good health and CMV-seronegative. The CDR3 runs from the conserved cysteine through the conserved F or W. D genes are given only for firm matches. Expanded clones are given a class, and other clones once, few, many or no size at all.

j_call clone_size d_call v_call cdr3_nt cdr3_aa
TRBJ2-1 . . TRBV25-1 TGTGCCAGCAGTCCCCCAGTGTCCCCGAGGGGGGGTAAGGTTGAGCAGTTCTTC CASSPPVSPRGGKVEQFF
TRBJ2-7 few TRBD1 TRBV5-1 TGCGCCAGCAGCAGATCCGGGACAGGGGGCTACGAGCAGTACTTC CASSRSGTGGYEQYF
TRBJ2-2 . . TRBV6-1 TGTGCCAGCAGTGGCACCTCAGGGGACGGGGCCGGGGAGCTGTTTTTT CASSGTSGDGAGELFF
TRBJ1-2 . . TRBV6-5 TGTGCCAGCAGTCCCCGGACGGGAACTAACTATGGCTACACCTTC CASSPRTGTNYGYTF
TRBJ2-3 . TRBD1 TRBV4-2 TGTGCCAGCAGCCAGACAGGGGAGGCCGCGGATACGCAGTATTTT CASSQTGEAADTQYF
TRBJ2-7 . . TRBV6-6 TGTGCCAGCAGCCCCTTCCCAACAGGGTACAGCGAGCAGTACTTC CASSPFPTGYSEQYF
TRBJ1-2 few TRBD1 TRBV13 TGTGCCAGTGGACAGGGTGATGGCTACACCTTC CASGQGDGYTF
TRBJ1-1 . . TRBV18 TGTGCCAGCTCAGTTACCGGGAAAGACACTGAAGCTTTCTTT CASSVTGKDTEAFF
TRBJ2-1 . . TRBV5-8 TGTGCCAGCAGCTTGGCGACCAGGGTTTACAATGAGCAGTTCTTC CASSLATRVYNEQFF
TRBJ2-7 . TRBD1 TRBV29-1 TGCAGCGTTGGACAGGGCTTCTACGAGCAGTACTTC CSVGQGFYEQYF
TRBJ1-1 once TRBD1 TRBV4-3 TGCGCCAGCAGCCAGCACCCGGGACAGGGGAACACTGAAGCTTTCTTT CASSQHPGQGNTEAFF
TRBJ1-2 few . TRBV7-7 TGTGCCAGCAGCTACAGGACGACATTAGACTATGGCTACACCTTC CASSYRTTLDYGYTF
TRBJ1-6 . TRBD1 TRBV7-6 TGTGCCAGCAGCCGGACCTTCGGACAGGGGAGTTCACCCCTCCACTTT CASSRTFGQGSSPLHF
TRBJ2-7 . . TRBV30 TGTGCCTGGGCCTCCGGGACAAAGTCCTACGAGCAGTACTTC CAWASGTKSYEQYF
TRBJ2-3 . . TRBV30 TGTGCCTGGAGTCTAGCGCCAGATACGCAGTATTTT CAWSLAPDTQYF
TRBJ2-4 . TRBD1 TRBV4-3 TGCGCCAGCAGCCATGAAGGGGGCGCGGACAAAAACATTCAGTACTTC CASSHEGGADKNIQYF
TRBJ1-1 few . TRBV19 TGTGCCAGTACCGATTTCAGTCTGAACACTGAAGCTTTCTTT CASTDFSLNTEAFF
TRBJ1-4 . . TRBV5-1 TGCGCCAGCAGCTTGGTTATGGGAGCTACAACTAATGAAAAACTGTTTTTT CASSLVMGATTNEKLFF
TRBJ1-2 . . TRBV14 TGTGCCAGCAGCCCAGTCCCTAACTATGGCTACACCTTC CASSPVPNYGYTF
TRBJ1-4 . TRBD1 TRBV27 TGTGCCAGCAGATCCCGACAGGGATCTAATGAAAAACTGTTTTTT CASRSRQGSNEKLFF
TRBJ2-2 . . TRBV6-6 TGTGCCAGCAAGTCGGGGGGCGGCACCGGGGAGCTGTTTTTT CASKSGGGTGELFF
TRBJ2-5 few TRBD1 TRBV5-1 TGCGCCAGCAGCACCACAGGGGGTCAAGAGACCCAGTACTTC CASSTTGGQETQYF
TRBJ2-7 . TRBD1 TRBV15 TGTGCCACCAGCCTCGGGGACAGGACCTACGAGCAGTACTTC CATSLGDRTYEQYF
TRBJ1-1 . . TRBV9 TGTGCCAGCACTTGGACTTCAGGGGCTGAAGCTTTCTTT CASTWTSGAEAFF
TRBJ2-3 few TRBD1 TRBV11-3 TGTGCCAGCAGCTTATATCAGGGGGAAGATACGCAGTATTTT CASSLYQGEDTQYF
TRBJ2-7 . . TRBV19 TGTGCCAGTAGTATTGGGCGTGCAGTCTACGAGCAGTACTTC CASSIGRAVYEQYF
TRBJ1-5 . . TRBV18 TGTGCCAGCTCACCCCAGTCGGGGGGCAATCAGCCCCAGCATTTT CASSPQSGGNQPQHF
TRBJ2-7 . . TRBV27 TGTGCCAGCAGTCCTAAGCAGACTAGATTATACGAGCAGTACTTC CASSPKQTRLYEQYF
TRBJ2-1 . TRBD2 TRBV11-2 TGTGCCAGCAGCCCTATGGGGCTAGCGGAAGAAAGAGCATCGTTCTTC CASSPMGLAEERASFF
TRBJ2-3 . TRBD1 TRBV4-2 TGTGCCAGCAGCCAAACCGCCGGGACAGCATTCACAGATACGCAGTATTTT CASSQTAGTAFTDTQYF
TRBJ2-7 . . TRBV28 TGTGCCAGCAGTTTCCCCCCAGGGTATACAACCTACGAGCAGTACTTC CASSFPPGYTTYEQYF
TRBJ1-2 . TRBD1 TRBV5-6 TGTGCCAGCAGCTCCGTCGACAGGGAGTTTAACTATGGCTACACCTTC CASSSVDREFNYGYTF
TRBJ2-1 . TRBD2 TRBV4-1 TGCGCCAGCAGCCATCCCCTGGGGCTGGCTAGCGGGAGCGATGAGCAGTTCTTC CASSHPLGLASGSDEQFF
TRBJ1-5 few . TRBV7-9 TGTGCCAGCAGCTTGGAGCCCTTTGGCAATCAGCCCCAGCATTTT CASSLEPFGNQPQHF
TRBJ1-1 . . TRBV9 TGTGCCAGCAGCCCCCGGGACACTGAAGCTTTCTTT CASSPRDTEAFF
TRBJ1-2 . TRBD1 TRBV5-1 TGCGCCAGCAAGCAGGGGACAGGGGTCAACTATGGCTACACCTTC CASKQGTGVNYGYTF
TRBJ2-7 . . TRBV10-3 TGTGCCATCACCTCGGACAAGATTAGGAGCTACGAGCAGTACTTC CAITSDKIRSYEQYF
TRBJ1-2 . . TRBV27 TGTGCCATCGGGACTCCGGACGGCTACACCTTC CAIGTPDGYTF
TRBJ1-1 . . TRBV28 TGTGCCAACACCGAGGGAGGAGGGATGAACACTGAAGCTTTCTTT CANTEGGGMNTEAFF
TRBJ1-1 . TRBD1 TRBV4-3 TGCGCCAGCAGCCAAGATGTGACAGGGGGTTACACTGAAGCTTTCTTT CASSQDVTGGYTEAFF